These T cell receptor beta chains were read from a single sample in a study of control samples from healthy donors and cancer patients. This table comes from immunoSEQ multiplex PCR, and its TCRdb copy is limited to in-frame clones, with some not included. The data hold 150,000 to 200,000 clones, with about 93% observed a single time. Sequencing was done on a sample of blood. The receptor source for this set is a man aged 18-30 years in good health. The CDR3 runs from the conserved cysteine through the conserved F or W. Fields, in order: J gene, D gene, clone size, V gene, CDR3 protein, CDR3 DNA. A D gene is named only where the DNA matches it firmly. Expanded clones are given a class, and other clones once, few, many or no size at all.

TRBJ1-4 | - | - | TRBV18 | CASSPGRQTNEKLFF | TGTGCCAGCTCACCAGGGAGGCAAACTAATGAAAAACTGTTTTTT
TRBJ2-5 | - | - | TRBV14 | CASSQEETQYF | TGTGCCAGCAGCCAAGAGGAGACCCAGTACTTC
TRBJ1-6 | - | - | TRBV12-3/TRBV12-4 | CASRFKPNSPLHF | TGTGCCAGCAGGTTTAAACCTAATTCACCCCTCCACTTT
TRBJ1-1 | - | - | TRBV11-1 | CASSRTGNTEAFF | TGTGCCAGCAGTCGGACCGGGAACACTGAAGCTTTCTTT
TRBJ2-3 | - | - | TRBV10-3 | CAISELQAPSTDTQYF | TGTGCCATCAGTGAGTTACAGGCACCGAGCACAGATACGCAGTATTTT
TRBJ1-6 | TRBD1 | once | TRBV29-1 | CSVKSGTGNSPLHF | TGCAGCGTTAAATCCGGGACAGGGAATTCACCCCTCCACTTT
TRBJ2-1 | TRBD2 | - | TRBV7-2 | CASSSAGGLYNEQFF | TGTGCCAGCAGCTCAGCGGGGGGACTCTACAATGAGCAGTTCTTC
TRBJ1-3 | - | once | TRBV7-8 | CASSLVAFSGNTIYF | TGTGCCAGCAGCTTAGTGGCCTTCTCTGGAAACACCATATATTTT
TRBJ1-3 | TRBD1 | - | TRBV7-8 | CASSRRQGAITIYF | TGTGCCAGCAGCAGGCGACAGGGGGCTATCACCATATATTTT
TRBJ2-1 | - | once | TRBV7-9 | CASSLLLMGEQFF | TGTGCCAGCAGCCTTCTCCTGATGGGTGAGCAGTTCTTC
TRBJ1-2 | TRBD1 | - | TRBV18 | CASSPSTGGGYGYTF | TGTGCCAGCTCACCATCCACAGGGGGCGGCTATGGCTACACCTTC
TRBJ2-7 | - | - | TRBV15 | CATTTARGGAYEQYF | TGTGCCACCACCACGGCAAGAGGGGGGGCCTACGAGCAGTACTTC
TRBJ2-3 | TRBD2 | - | TRBV4-1 | CASSQASGGLSDTQYF | TGCGCCAGCAGCCAGGCTAGCGGGGGGCTGTCAGATACGCAGTATTTT
TRBJ1-1 | - | - | TRBV11-2 | CASSFFPLEAFF | TGTGCCAGCAGCTTTTTCCCTCTTGAAGCTTTCTTT
TRBJ1-2 | TRBD1 | - | TRBV5-1 | CASSPPTGGPGYTF | TGCGCCAGCAGCCCCCCGACAGGGGGTCCCGGCTACACCTTC
TRBJ2-1 | TRBD2 | - | TRBV10-3 | CAISESLGLADNEQFF | TGTGCCATCAGTGAGTCGCTTGGGCTAGCGGACAATGAGCAGTTCTTC
TRBJ1-2 | - | - | TRBV20-1 | CSARGQPGYTF | TGCAGTGCTAGAGGGCAGCCCGGCTACACCTTC
TRBJ1-1 | - | - | TRBV28 | CASRAPRDGTEAFF | TGTGCCAGCAGGGCTCCCAGGGATGGAACTGAAGCTTTCTTT
TRBJ1-2 | - | - | TRBV2 | CASTSLLNYGYTF | TGTGCCAGCACCTCGTTACTTAACTATGGCTACACCTTC
TRBJ2-1 | - | - | TRBV3-1/TRBV3-2 | CASSQLGGNNEQFF | TGTGCCAGCAGCCAACTCGGGGGAAACAATGAGCAGTTCTTC
TRBJ1-6 | TRBD1 | - | TRBV5-6 | CASSPTGRGQDDSPLHF | TGTGCCAGCAGCCCGACGGGTCGGGGACAGGACGATTCACCCCTCCACTTT
TRBJ1-1 | - | few | TRBV3-1/TRBV3-2 | CASSLGTDGDTEAFF | TGTGCCAGCAGCCTTGGGACCGACGGGGACACTGAAGCTTTCTTT
TRBJ1-2 | - | - | TRBV19 | CASSTWTQSNYGYTF | TGTGCCAGTAGTACTTGGACTCAGTCGAACTATGGCTACACCTTC
TRBJ2-3 | TRBD2 | - | TRBV19 | CASTSGGAGDTQYF | TGTGCCAGTACTAGCGGGGGGGCCGGGGATACGCAGTATTTT
TRBJ2-1 | TRBD1 | - | TRBV30 | CAWSPEGQGAEGEQFF | TGTGCCTGGAGCCCCGAGGGACAGGGGGCGGAAGGTGAGCAGTTCTTC
TRBJ2-7 | - | - | TRBV11-2 | CASSQQLSYEQYF | TGTGCCAGCAGCCAACAGCTGTCCTACGAGCAGTACTTC
TRBJ2-1 | - | few | TRBV19 | CASSIRNNEQFF | TGTGCCAGTAGTATTAGGAACAATGAGCAGTTCTTC
TRBJ2-3 | - | - | TRBV20-1 | CSATEWDTQYF | TGCAGTGCTACGGAGTGGGATACGCAGTATTTT
TRBJ1-5 | - | few | TRBV4-1 | CASSQEVLQTRQPQHF | TGCGCCAGCAGCCAAGAAGTTCTACAGACCCGTCAGCCCCAGCATTTT
TRBJ1-6 | - | - | TRBV9 | CASSASGGLNNSPLHF | TGTGCCAGCAGCGCCTCCGGAGGGCTTAATAATTCACCCCTCCACTTT
TRBJ1-1 | TRBD1 | - | TRBV30 | CAWSVQGHSEAFF | TGTGCCTGGAGTGTACAGGGGCATTCTGAAGCTTTCTTT
TRBJ2-3 | TRBD2 | - | TRBV5-1 | CASSSGLAGGSDTDTQYF | TGCGCCAGCAGCTCGGGACTAGCGGGGGGGAGTGACACAGATACGCAGTATTTT
TRBJ1-5 | - | - | TRBV2 | CASRQDYQPQHF | TGTGCCAGTAGACAGGATTATCAGCCCCAGCATTTT
TRBJ1-1 | - | - | TRBV4-1 | CASSQDRTGDNTEAFF | TGCGCCAGCAGCCAAGACCGTACCGGAGATAACACTGAAGCTTTCTTT
TRBJ1-2 | - | - | TRBV29-1 | CSVVAAGHGYTF | TGCAGCGTTGTCGCTGCGGGGCATGGCTACACCTTC
TRBJ1-1 | - | - | TRBV5-4 | CASSLGWDTEAFF | TGTGCCAGCAGCTTGGGGTGGGACACTGAAGCTTTCTTT
TRBJ2-1 | TRBD1 | - | TRBV10-3 | CAISEGRDRLYNEQFF | TGTGCCATCAGTGAGGGCCGGGACAGACTCTACAATGAGCAGTTCTTC
TRBJ1-2 | - | - | TRBV4-1 | CASSHGLGYTF | TGCGCCAGCAGCCACGGACTGGGCTACACCTTC
TRBJ2-7 | - | - | TRBV28 | CASRGGSRAGEQYF | TGTGCCAGCAGAGGGGGAAGCAGGGCAGGCGAGCAGTACTTC
TRBJ2-3 | - | - | TRBV23-1 | CASLNQGMTDTQYF | TGCGCCAGCCTTAACCAGGGGATGACAGATACGCAGTATTTT
TRBJ2-6 | TRBD1 | - | TRBV20-1 | CSARRDSLLTF | TGCAGTGCTAGGAGGGACAGCCTCCTGACTTTC
TRBJ2-6 | - | - | TRBV5-1 | CASSLDRVPPGANVLTF | TGCGCCAGCAGCTTGGATAGGGTCCCCCCTGGGGCCAACGTCCTGACTTTC
TRBJ2-3 | TRBD2 | - | TRBV12-5 | CASGSTSGEHTQYF | TGTGCTAGTGGTTCGACTAGCGGGGAGCATACGCAGTATTTT
TRBJ2-2 | - | - | TRBV29-1 | CSGTGPGLGNTGELFF | TGCAGCGGCACAGGTCCGGGGCTAGGGAACACCGGGGAGCTGTTTTTT